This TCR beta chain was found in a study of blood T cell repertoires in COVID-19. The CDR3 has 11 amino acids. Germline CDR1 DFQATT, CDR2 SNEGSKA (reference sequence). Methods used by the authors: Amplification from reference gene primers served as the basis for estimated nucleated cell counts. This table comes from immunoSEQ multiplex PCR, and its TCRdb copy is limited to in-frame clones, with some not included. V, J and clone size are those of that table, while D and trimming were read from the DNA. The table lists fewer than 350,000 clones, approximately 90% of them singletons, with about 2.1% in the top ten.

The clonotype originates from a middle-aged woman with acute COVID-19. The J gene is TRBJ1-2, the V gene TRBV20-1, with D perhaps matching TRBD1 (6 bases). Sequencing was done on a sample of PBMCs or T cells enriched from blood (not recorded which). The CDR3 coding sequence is TGCAAACACAGGGCCCTCTATGGCTACACCTTC. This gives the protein CKHRALYGYTF.